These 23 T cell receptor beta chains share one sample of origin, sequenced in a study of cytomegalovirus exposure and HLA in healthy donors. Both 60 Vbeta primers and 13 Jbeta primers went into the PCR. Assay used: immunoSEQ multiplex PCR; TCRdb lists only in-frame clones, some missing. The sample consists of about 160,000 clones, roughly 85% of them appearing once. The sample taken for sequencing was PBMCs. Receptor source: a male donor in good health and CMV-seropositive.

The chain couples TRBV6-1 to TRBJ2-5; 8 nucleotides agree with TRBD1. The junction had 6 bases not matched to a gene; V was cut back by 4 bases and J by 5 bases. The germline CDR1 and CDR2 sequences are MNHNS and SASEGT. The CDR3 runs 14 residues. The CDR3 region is CASSAIRDRETQYF. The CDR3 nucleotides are TGTGCCAGCAGTGCAATTAGGGACAGGGAGACCCAGTACTTC.

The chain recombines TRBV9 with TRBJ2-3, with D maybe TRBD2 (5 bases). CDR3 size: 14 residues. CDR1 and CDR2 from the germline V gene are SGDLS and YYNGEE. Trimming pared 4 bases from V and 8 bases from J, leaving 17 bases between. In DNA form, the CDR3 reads TGTGCCAGCAGCCCAACGGACTTCGCCCGTACGCAGTATTTT. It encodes CASSPTDFARTQYF.

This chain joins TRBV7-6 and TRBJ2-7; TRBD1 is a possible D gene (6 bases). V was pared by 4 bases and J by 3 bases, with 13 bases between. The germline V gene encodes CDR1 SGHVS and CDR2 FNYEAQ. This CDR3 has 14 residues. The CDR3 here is CASSSRGGGYEQYF. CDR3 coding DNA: TGTGCCAGCAGCTCCCGAGGGGGTGGCTACGAGCAGTACTTC.

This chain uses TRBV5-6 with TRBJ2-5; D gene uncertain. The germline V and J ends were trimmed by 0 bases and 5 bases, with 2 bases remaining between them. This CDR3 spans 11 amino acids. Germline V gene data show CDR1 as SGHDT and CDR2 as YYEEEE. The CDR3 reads CASSLAETQYF. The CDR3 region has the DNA TGTGCCAGCAGCTTGGCGGAGACCCAGTACTTC.

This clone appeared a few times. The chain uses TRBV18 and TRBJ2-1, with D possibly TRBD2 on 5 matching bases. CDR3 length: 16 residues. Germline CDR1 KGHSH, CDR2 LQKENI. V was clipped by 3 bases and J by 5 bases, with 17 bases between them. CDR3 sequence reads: CASSPKSGVRNNEQFF. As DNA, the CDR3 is TGTGCCAGCTCACCTAAGTCCGGGGTGCGAAACAATGAGCAGTTCTTC.

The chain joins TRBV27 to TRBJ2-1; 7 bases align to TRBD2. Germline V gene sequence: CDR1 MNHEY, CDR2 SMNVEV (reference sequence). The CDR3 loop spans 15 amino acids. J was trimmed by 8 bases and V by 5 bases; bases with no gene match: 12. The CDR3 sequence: CASSATGTITDEQFF. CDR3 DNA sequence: TGTGCCAGCAGTGCCACCGGGACTATTACAGATGAGCAGTTCTTC.

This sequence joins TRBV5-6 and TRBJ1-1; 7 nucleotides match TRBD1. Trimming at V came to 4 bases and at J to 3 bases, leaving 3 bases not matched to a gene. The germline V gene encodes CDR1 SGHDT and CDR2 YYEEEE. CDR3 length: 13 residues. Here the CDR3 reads CASSRDRDTEAFF. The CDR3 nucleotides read TGTGCCAGCAGCCGTGACAGGGACACTGAAGCTTTCTTT.

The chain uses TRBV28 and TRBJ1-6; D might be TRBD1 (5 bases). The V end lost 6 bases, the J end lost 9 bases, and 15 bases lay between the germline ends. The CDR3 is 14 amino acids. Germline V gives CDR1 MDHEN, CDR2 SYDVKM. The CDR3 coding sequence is TGTGCCAGCAGCCCACCCCAGGGAGGTTCACCCCTCCACTTT. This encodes CASSPPQGGSPLHF.

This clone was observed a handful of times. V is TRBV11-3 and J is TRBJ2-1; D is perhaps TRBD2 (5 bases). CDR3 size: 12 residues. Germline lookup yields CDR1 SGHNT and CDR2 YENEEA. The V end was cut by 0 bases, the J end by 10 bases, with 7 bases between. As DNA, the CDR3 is TGTGCCAGCAGCTTAGATTGGAGGGAGCAGTTCTTC. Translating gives CASSLDWREQFF.

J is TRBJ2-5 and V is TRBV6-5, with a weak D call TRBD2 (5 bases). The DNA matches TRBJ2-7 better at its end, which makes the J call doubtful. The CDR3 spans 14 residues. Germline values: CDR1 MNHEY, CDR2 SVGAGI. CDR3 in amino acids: CASSYSLAYYEQYF. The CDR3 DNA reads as TGTGCCAGCAGTTACTCGCTAGCTTACTACGAGCAGTACTTC.

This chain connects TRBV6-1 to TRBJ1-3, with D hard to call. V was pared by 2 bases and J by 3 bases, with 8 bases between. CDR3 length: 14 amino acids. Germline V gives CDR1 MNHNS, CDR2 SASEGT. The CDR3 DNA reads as TGTGCCAGCAGTGAACTTGGGCTTGGAAACACCATATATTTT. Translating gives CASSELGLGNTIYF.

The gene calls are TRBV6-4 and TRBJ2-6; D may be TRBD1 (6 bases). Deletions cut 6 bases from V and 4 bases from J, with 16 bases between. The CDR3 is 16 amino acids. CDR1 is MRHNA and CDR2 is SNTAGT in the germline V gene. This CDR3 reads CASSPQTGGGANVLTF. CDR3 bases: TGTGCCAGCAGCCCCCAGACAGGCGGAGGGGCCAACGTCCTGACTTTC.

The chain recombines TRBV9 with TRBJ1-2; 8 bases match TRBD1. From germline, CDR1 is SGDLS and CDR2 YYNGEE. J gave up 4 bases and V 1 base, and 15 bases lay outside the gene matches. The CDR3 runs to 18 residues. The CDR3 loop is CASSVSLGPGTGGYGYTF. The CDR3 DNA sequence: TGTGCCAGCAGCGTATCCCTAGGTCCCGGGACAGGTGGCTATGGCTACACCTTC.

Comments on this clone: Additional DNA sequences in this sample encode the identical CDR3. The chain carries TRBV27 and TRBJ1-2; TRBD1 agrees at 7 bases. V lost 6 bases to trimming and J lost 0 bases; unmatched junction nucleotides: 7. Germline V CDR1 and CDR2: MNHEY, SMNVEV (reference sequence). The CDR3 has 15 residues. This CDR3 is CASSLGGSSNYGYTF. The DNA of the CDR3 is TGTGCCAGCAGCTTAGGGGGCAGTTCTAACTATGGCTACACCTTC.

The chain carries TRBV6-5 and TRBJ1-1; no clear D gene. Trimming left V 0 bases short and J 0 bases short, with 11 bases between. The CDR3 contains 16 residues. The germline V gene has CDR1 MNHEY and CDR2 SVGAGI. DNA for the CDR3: TGTGCCAGCAGTTACTCGAGGAATTTGTTGAACACTGAAGCTTTCTTT. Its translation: CASSYSRNLLNTEAFF.

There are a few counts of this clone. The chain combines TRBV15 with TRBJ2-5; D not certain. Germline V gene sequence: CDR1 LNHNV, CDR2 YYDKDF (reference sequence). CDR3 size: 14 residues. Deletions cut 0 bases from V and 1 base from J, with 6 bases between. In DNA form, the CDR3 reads TGTGCCACCAGCAGAGAGAGGCTCCAAGAGACCCAGTACTTC. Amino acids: CATSRERLQETQYF.

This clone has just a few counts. The CDR3, as DNA: TGTGCCAGCAGCTCGGGGACTAGCGGGATTAATGAGCAGTTCTTC. Its protein product is CASSSGTSGINEQFF. This rearrangement joins TRBV7-2 to TRBJ2-1; 13 positions agree with TRBD2. Per germline, CDR1 SGHTA and CDR2 FQGNSA. J lost 7 bases, V lost 4 bases, and 4 bases had no gene match. This CDR3 spans 15 amino acids. The whole variable domain, filled in from reference TRBV7-2 and TRBJ2-1, reads GAGVSQSPSNKVTEKGKDVELRCDPISGHTALYWYRQSLGQGLEFLIYFQGNSAPDKSGLPSDRFSAERTGGSVSTLTIQRTQQEDSAVYLCASSSGTSGINEQFFGPGTRLTVL.

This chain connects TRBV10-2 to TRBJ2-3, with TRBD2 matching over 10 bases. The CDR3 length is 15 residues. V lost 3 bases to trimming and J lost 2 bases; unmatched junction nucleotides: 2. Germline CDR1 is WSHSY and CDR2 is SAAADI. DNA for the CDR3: TGCGCCAGCAGTGACGGACTAGCGGTCACAGATACGCAGTATTTT. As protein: CASSDGLAVTDTQYF.

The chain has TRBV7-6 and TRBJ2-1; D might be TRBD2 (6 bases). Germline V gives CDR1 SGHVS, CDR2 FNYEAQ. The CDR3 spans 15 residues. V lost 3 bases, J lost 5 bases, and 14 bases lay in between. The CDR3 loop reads CASSFTGTFDNEQFF. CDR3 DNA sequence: TGTGCCAGCAGCTTCACCGGGACTTTTGACAATGAGCAGTTCTTC.

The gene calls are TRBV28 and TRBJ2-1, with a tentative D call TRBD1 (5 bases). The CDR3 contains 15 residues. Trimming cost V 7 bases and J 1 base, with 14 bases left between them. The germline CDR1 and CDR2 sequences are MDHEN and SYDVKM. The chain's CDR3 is CASTLDSLSYNEQFF. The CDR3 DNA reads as TGTGCCAGCACCCTCGACAGCCTTTCCTACAATGAGCAGTTCTTC. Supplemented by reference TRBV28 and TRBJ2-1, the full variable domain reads DVKVTQSSRYLVKRTGEKVFLECVQDMDHENMFWYRQDPGLGLRLIYFSYDVKMKEKGDIPEGYSVSREKKERFSLILESASTNQTSMYLCASTLDSLSYNEQFFGPGTRLTVL.

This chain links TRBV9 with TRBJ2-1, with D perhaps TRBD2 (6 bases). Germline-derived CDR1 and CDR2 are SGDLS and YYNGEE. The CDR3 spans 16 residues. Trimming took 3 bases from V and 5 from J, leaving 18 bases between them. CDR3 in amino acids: CASSAPGRGTHNEQFF. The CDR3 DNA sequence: TGTGCCAGCAGCGCGCCGGGTCGGGGGACCCACAATGAGCAGTTCTTC.

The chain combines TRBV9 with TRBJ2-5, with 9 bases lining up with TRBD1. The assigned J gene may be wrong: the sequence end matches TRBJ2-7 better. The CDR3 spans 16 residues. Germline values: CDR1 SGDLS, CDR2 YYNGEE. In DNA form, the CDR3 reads TGTGCCAGCAGCGTAGGCGGGGACAGGGTTAAGTACGAGCAGTACTTC. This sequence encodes CASSVGGDRVKYEQYF.

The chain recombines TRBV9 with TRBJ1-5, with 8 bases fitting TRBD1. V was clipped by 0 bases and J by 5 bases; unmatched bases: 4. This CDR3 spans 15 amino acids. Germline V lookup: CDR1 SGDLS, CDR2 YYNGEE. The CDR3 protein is CASSVGQGADQPQHF. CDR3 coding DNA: TGTGCCAGCAGCGTAGGGCAGGGGGCCGATCAGCCCCAGCATTTT.